This T cell receptor (beta chain) originates from a study of control samples from healthy donors and cancer patients. With V trimmed by 4 bases and J by 4 bases, 4 bases remained unmatched. CDR1 is MGHRA, CDR2 YSYEKL, per germline. This CDR3 has 16 amino acids. This table comes from immunoSEQ multiplex PCR, and its TCRdb copy is limited to in-frame clones, with some not included. The sample lists around 82,000 clones, around 91% occurring once. The sequence came from a man aged 45-60 years in good health. Sequencing was performed on blood. The chain has TRBV4-1 and TRBJ2-2; TRBD2 aligns across 12 bases. As DNA, the CDR3 is TGCGCCAGCAGCCCGACTAGCGGGGGCCCCACCGGGGAGCTGTTTTTT. The encoded protein is CASSPTSGGPTGELFF.